The next 22 T cell receptor beta chains were all read from a single sample in a study of blood T cell repertoires in COVID-19. Sequenced by immunoSEQ multiplex PCR; TCRdb stores in-frame clones only, minus some. The repertoire holds about 33,000 clones, with approximately 81% as singletons. The sample was peripheral blood. Receptor source: a man older than 75 with acute or convalescent COVID-19.

The J gene is TRBJ2-3, the V gene TRBV7-2; 8 nucleotides align to TRBD2. CDR3 size: 13 residues. From germline, CDR1 is SGHTA and CDR2 FQGNSA. Unmatched junction bases numbered 1, after V lost 4 bases and J lost 4 bases. The CDR3 region has the DNA TGTGCCAGCAGCTGGGGACTAGCAGATACGCAGTATTTT. It specifies CASSWGLADTQYF.

The V gene is TRBV19, the J gene TRBJ2-3, with D possibly TRBD1 on 6 matching bases. The CDR3 has 17 residues. The V and J ends lost 5 bases and 2 bases respectively, with 20 bases between them. CDR1 and CDR2 from the germline V gene are LNHDA and SQIVND (reference sequence). This CDR3 reads CASSALDRDTNTDTQYF. The CDR3, as DNA: TGTGCCAGTAGTGCCCTTGACCGGGACACTAACACAGATACGCAGTATTTT.

The genes are TRBV2 and TRBJ2-3, with 13 bases that match TRBD2. Germline-derived CDR1 and CDR2 are SNHLY and FYNNEI. CDR3 length: 15 amino acids. V gave up 8 bases and J gave up 3 bases; unmatched junction bases: 5. The CDR3 DNA reads as TGTGCCAGCGGACGACTAGCGGGGGGTACAGATACGCAGTATTTT. This codes for CASGRLAGGTDTQYF.

This chain uses TRBV7-2 with TRBJ2-1; TRBD2 agrees at 8 bases. The CDR3 is made up of 15 amino acids. V lost 5 bases and J lost 1; bases outside the gene matches: 4. Looked up from germline, CDR1 is SGHTA and CDR2 is FQGNSA. CDR3 sequence (DNA): TGTGCCAGCAGCGTCCGGGGGGGTTCCTACAATGAGCAGTTCTTC. It encodes CASSVRGGSYNEQFF.

This clone came up a few times. The chain combines TRBV5-4 with TRBJ2-3; 7 bases are shared with TRBD2. The V segment lost 6 bases and the J segment 3 bases; nucleotides outside the gene matches: 10. The V gene's germline CDR1 is SGHNT and CDR2 YYREEE (reference sequence). CDR3 size: 15 residues. In nucleotides, the CDR3 is TGTGCCAGCACCCTTGGGGGGGAGGGGACAGATACGCAGTATTTT. It is translated as CASTLGGEGTDTQYF.

The genes are TRBV18 and TRBJ2-1; 11 nucleotides line up with TRBD1. Germline V gives CDR1 KGHSH, CDR2 LQKENI. CDR3 length: 13 amino acids. V was pared by 3 bases and J by 10 bases, with 2 bases of the junction left unmatched. DNA of the CDR3: TGTGCCAGCTCACCCCGGGACAGGGGGGAGCAGTTCTTC. Translating it yields CASSPRDRGEQFF.

There are a few counts of this clone. The chain is built from TRBV5-1 and TRBJ1-4; a possible D gene is TRBD1 (6 bases). Germline V gene sequence: CDR1 SGHRS, CDR2 YFSETQ. V was cut by 3 bases and J by 4 bases, with 16 bases left in between. This CDR3 region has 16 residues. The CDR3 region is CASSSSGQLLNEKLFF. DNA of the CDR3: TGCGCCAGCAGCTCCTCAGGACAGCTACTTAATGAAAAACTGTTTTTT.

The chain recombines TRBV19 with TRBJ2-5; tentative D call: TRBD1 (6 bases). V was pared by 1 base and J by 4 bases, with 7 bases between. CDR3 length: 13 amino acids. The germline V gene has CDR1 LNHDA and CDR2 SQIVND (reference sequence). The CDR3 DNA sequence: TGTGCCAGTAGTATAGGAGGGGGAGAGACCCAGTACTTC. It translates to CASSIGGGETQYF. Complete variable domain (other parts from reference TRBV19 and TRBJ2-5): DGGITQSPKYLFRKEGQNVTLSCEQNLNHDAMYWYRQDPGQGLRLIYYSQIVNDFQKGDIAEGYSVSREKKESFPLTVTSAQKNPTAFYLCASSIGGGETQYFGPGTRLLVL.

This chain uses TRBV5-5 with TRBJ2-1; D ambiguous. V was clipped by 0 bases and J by 6 bases, with 13 bases between them. CDR3 length equals 15 residues. Germline V lookup: CDR1 SGHKS, CDR2 YYEKEE (reference sequence). CDR3 loop: CASSLGPSSSNEQFF. The CDR3 DNA reads as TGTGCCAGCAGCTTGGGCCCCTCCTCGAGCAATGAGCAGTTCTTC. The entire variable domain, with the rest obtained from reference TRBV5-5 and TRBJ2-1, is as follows: DAGVTQSPTHLIKTRGQQVTLRCSPISGHKSVSWYQQVLGQGPQFIFQYYEKEERGRGNFPDRFSARQFPNYSSELNVNALLLGDSALYLCASSLGPSSSNEQFFGPGTRLTVL.

The chain employs TRBV9 and TRBJ2-6, with TRBD2 matching 8 bases. The J segment lost 0 bases and the V segment lost 2 bases, leaving 4 bases of the junction unmatched. This CDR3 is built from 17 residues. The germline CDR1 and CDR2 sequences are SGDLS and YYNGEE. In DNA, the CDR3 is TGTGCCAGCAGCGTCGGGACTAGTGGCTCTGGGGCCAACGTCCTGACTTTC. Translation gives CASSVGTSGSGANVLTF.

The chain employs TRBV6-5 and TRBJ2-5; D unclear. The V end was cut by 3 bases, the J end by 2 bases, with 16 bases between. This CDR3 region has 16 residues. From germline, CDR1 is MNHEY and CDR2 SVGAGI. The CDR3 sequence is CASSYTLTTSQETQYF. CDR3 bases: TGTGCCAGCAGTTATACTCTGACGACATCTCAAGAGACCCAGTACTTC.

CDR3: CASSKGEGGAFF. In nucleotides, the CDR3 is TGTGCCAGCAGCAAAGGGGAGGGGGGAGCTTTCTTT. The V call is TRBV21-1, the J call TRBJ1-1. TRBV21-1 is recorded as a pseudogene. This CDR3 comprises 12 residues.

This clone was observed a single time. The chain uses TRBV10-3 and TRBJ1-6, with D possibly TRBD1 on 6 matching bases. In germline, CDR1 is ENHRY, CDR2 SYGVKD. With 9 bases removed from V and 8 bases from J, the gap between germline ends came to 17 bases. The CDR3 consists of 14 residues. The CDR3 protein is CAITDRRVDSPLHF. The DNA of the CDR3 is TGTGCCATAACCGACAGGCGGGTGGATTCACCCCTCCACTTT.

This clone was found once. The chain couples TRBV4-1 to TRBJ1-2, with a tentative D call TRBD1 (6 bases). The V end was cut by 1 base, the J end by 1 base, with 10 bases between. This CDR3 contains 15 residues. Germline-derived CDR1 and CDR2 are MGHRA and YSYEKL. CDR3: CASSQAGGLNYGYTF. In DNA form, the CDR3 reads TGCGCCAGCAGCCAAGCGGGGGGCCTTAACTATGGCTACACCTTC.

The J gene is TRBJ2-1, the V gene TRBV5-1; TRBD1 is a possible D gene (6 bases). V lost 4 bases and J 0 bases, leaving 11 bases between the germline ends. The CDR3 runs 15 residues. Germline CDR1 is SGHRS and CDR2 is YFSETQ. CDR3 in DNA: TGCGCCAGCAGCCCAGGGGACCTCTCCTACAATGAGCAGTTCTTC. Translating gives CASSPGDLSYNEQFF.

The table lists this clone with a count of one. CDR3 DNA: TGTGCCAGCAGCATTACCGGGAACGCCTACGAGCAGTACTTC. It translates to CASSITGNAYEQYF. This chain joins TRBV7-2 and TRBJ2-7, with D perhaps matching TRBD2 (5 bases). This CDR3 has 14 residues. Germline V gene lookup returns CDR1 SGHTA and CDR2 FQGNSA. The V and J ends lost 5 bases and 2 bases respectively, with 13 bases between them.

The chain joins TRBV5-4 to TRBJ1-2, with D perhaps TRBD1 (5 bases). The V gene lost 0 bases and the J gene lost 8 bases, with 17 bases spanning the gap. The germline CDR1 and CDR2 sequences are SGHNT and YYREEE (reference sequence). The CDR3 loop spans 15 amino acids. CDR3 DNA sequence: TGTGCCAGCAGCTTGGCTGGACATTCCCTAGGGGGCTACACCTTC. It codes for CASSLAGHSLGGYTF.

The chain links TRBV5-1 to TRBJ2-1; 12 bases map to TRBD2. J was trimmed by 7 bases and V by 5 bases; bases with no gene match: 7. Germline CDR1 reads SGHRS; CDR2 reads YFSETQ. This CDR3 has 15 residues. CDR3 sequence reads: CASSSSGGARNEQFF. CDR3 coding DNA: TGCGCCAGCAGTTCTAGCGGGGGGGCAAGGAATGAGCAGTTCTTC.

The CDR3 sequence is CSVTSGLEQYF. The CDR3, as DNA: TGCAGCGTTACCTCGGGTCTCGAGCAGTACTTC. V usage is TRBV29-1 and J usage is TRBJ2-7, with no clear D. The CDR3 is 11 residues long. Germline V gene lookup returns CDR1 SQVTM and CDR2 ANQGSEA. With 5 bases removed from V and 6 bases from J, the gap between germline ends came to 11 bases.

The chain recombines TRBV15 with TRBJ1-2, with 7 bases aligning to TRBD1. The CDR3 is made up of 15 amino acids. Germline V CDR1 and CDR2: LNHNV, YYDKDF (reference sequence). The V and J ends lost 0 bases and 4 bases, in that order; junction bases with no gene match: 5. The DNA for the CDR3 is TGTGCCACCAGCAGAGAGGGGACAGAAGGCTATGGCTACACCTTC. This gives the protein CATSREGTEGYGYTF.

The DNA for the CDR3 is TGTGCCAGCAGCCCTCGTCGAGGGGCGGGGAATGAGCAGTTCTTC. Translation gives CASSPRRGAGNEQFF. The gene calls are TRBV11-3 and TRBJ2-1; a possible D gene is TRBD2 (6 bases). The CDR3 extends over 15 amino acids. Trimming removed 5 bases from V and 7 bases from J, with 18 bases in between. CDR1 SGHNT and CDR2 YENEEA come from the germline V gene.

The rearrangement joins TRBV5-1 to TRBJ2-1; D remains ambiguous. In germline, CDR1 is SGHRS, CDR2 YFSETQ. Between the trimmed V and J ends, which lost 7 bases and 1 base, there was a span of 15 bases. The CDR3 runs 15 residues. The CDR3 region is CASFFRAESYNEQFF. Here the CDR3 DNA reads TGCGCCAGCTTTTTCCGTGCCGAGTCCTACAATGAGCAGTTCTTC.